The rows below give T cell receptor beta chains drawn from one sample of a study of T cell repertoires in aging, cancer and after chemotherapy. TCRdb itself ran the multiplex PCR reads through MiXCR, one entry per CDR3 protein. This table has some 4,500 distinct CDR3 sequences, approximately 24% appearing once. Material: blood. These TCRs come from a human donor with a blood cancer. Both conserved end residues are part of each CDR3. The order of the fields is clone size, V gene, D gene, J gene, CDR3 DNA, CDR3 protein. A D gene is named only where the DNA matches it firmly. Size tells how often a clone was seen (once, few, many) or the class of an expanded clone, and some rows leave it out.

clone_size: NA
v_call: TRBV29-1
d_call: TRBD1
j_call: TRBJ1-1
cdr3_nt: TGCAGCGTTGACAGGGGGCTTTTGAGGACTGAAGCTTTCTTT
cdr3_aa: CSVDRGLLRTEAFF

clone_size: NA
v_call: TRBV29-1
d_call: NA
j_call: TRBJ2-3
cdr3_nt: TGCAGCGTTCGGGGCACAGATACGCAGTATTTT
cdr3_aa: CSVRGTDTQYF

clone_size: NA
v_call: TRBV5-1
d_call: TRBD1
j_call: TRBJ2-1
cdr3_nt: TGCGCCAGCAGCGCCGGGACAGGGAATTACAATGAGCAGTTCTTC
cdr3_aa: CASSAGTGNYNEQFF

clone_size: NA
v_call: TRBV19
d_call: NA
j_call: TRBJ1-1
cdr3_nt: TGTGCCAGTAGTATCGGAAGGGGGATAAACACTGAAGCTTTCTTT
cdr3_aa: CASSIGRGINTEAFF

clone_size: medium-sized
v_call: TRBV19
d_call: NA
j_call: TRBJ1-2
cdr3_nt: TGTGCCAGTAGTATCTCGAGAGGTCCCAACTATGGCTACACCTTC
cdr3_aa: CASSISRGPNYGYTF

clone_size: few
v_call: TRBV6-5
d_call: NA
j_call: TRBJ2-5
cdr3_nt: TGTGCCAGCAGTTACGGAGGGGGTCAAGAGACCCAGTACTTC
cdr3_aa: CASSYGGGQETQYF

clone_size: few
v_call: TRBV11-3
d_call: NA
j_call: TRBJ2-7
cdr3_nt: TGTGCCAGCAGCACCGAGGACAGTATCGCCAAGCAGTACTTC
cdr3_aa: CASSTEDSIAKQYF

clone_size: medium-sized
v_call: TRBV30
d_call: NA
j_call: TRBJ2-7
cdr3_nt: TGTGCCTGGTCGACGAAACGGACAGCAAACTACGAGCAGTACTTC
cdr3_aa: CAWSTKRTANYEQYF

clone_size: few
v_call: TRBV12-3/TRBV12-4
d_call: NA
j_call: TRBJ1-1
cdr3_nt: TGTGCCAGCAATCCCTCTTGGGCGAACACTGAAGCTTTCTTT
cdr3_aa: CASNPSWANTEAFF

clone_size: medium-sized
v_call: TRBV19
d_call: NA
j_call: TRBJ1-2
cdr3_nt: TGTGCCAGTAGTACCCCCGGTTCGGGGGATGGCTACACCTTC
cdr3_aa: CASSTPGSGDGYTF

clone_size: NA
v_call: TRBV6-1
d_call: NA
j_call: TRBJ2-3
cdr3_nt: TGTGCCAGCAGCCAGGTTACCCTCACAGATACGCAGTATTTT
cdr3_aa: CASSQVTLTDTQYF

clone_size: NA
v_call: TRBV19
d_call: NA
j_call: TRBJ1-1
cdr3_nt: TGTGCCAGTAGTATTTCGGGCCCCCCCAAAGCTTTCTTT
cdr3_aa: CASSISGPPKAFF

clone_size: NA
v_call: TRBV6-5
d_call: TRBD1
j_call: TRBJ1-2
cdr3_nt: TGTGCCAGCAGGCCCAGGACAGGGGGCTATGGCTACACCTTC
cdr3_aa: CASRPRTGGYGYTF

clone_size: medium-sized
v_call: TRBV29-1
d_call: NA
j_call: TRBJ2-1
cdr3_nt: TGCAGCGCATCCGGGACTCGAAACTACAATGAGCAGTTCTTC
cdr3_aa: CSASGTRNYNEQFF

clone_size: few
v_call: TRBV12-3/TRBV12-4
d_call: TRBD1
j_call: TRBJ2-7
cdr3_nt: TGTGCCAGCAGCCAGGGGGATGTTTACGAGCAGTACTTC
cdr3_aa: CASSQGDVYEQYF

clone_size: medium-sized
v_call: TRBV29-1
d_call: NA
j_call: TRBJ2-5
cdr3_nt: TGCAGCGTTGTAGGGGGGACAGAGACCCAGTACTTC
cdr3_aa: CSVVGGTETQYF